Here is one TCR beta chain with its context. This sample stems from a study of blood T cell repertoires in COVID-19. Here immunoSEQ multiplex PCR was the method, and the copy in TCRdb shows in-frame clones only, minus some. Here the sample spans 24,000 or so clones, 85% to 90% being singletons. The CDR3 spans 17 residues. Per germline, CDR1 SGDLS and CDR2 YYNGEE. V lost 1 base to trimming and J lost 5 bases; unmatched junction nucleotides: 12. This sequence joins TRBV9 and TRBJ2-5, with 9 positions matching TRBD2. Source material: peripheral blood. This sequence was found in a woman at least 80 years old with acute or convalescent COVID-19. CDR3 sequence (DNA): TGTGCCAGCAGCGTACATAGCGGGAGCACTCTAACGGAGACCCAGTACTTC. Protein: CASSVHSGSTLTETQYF.